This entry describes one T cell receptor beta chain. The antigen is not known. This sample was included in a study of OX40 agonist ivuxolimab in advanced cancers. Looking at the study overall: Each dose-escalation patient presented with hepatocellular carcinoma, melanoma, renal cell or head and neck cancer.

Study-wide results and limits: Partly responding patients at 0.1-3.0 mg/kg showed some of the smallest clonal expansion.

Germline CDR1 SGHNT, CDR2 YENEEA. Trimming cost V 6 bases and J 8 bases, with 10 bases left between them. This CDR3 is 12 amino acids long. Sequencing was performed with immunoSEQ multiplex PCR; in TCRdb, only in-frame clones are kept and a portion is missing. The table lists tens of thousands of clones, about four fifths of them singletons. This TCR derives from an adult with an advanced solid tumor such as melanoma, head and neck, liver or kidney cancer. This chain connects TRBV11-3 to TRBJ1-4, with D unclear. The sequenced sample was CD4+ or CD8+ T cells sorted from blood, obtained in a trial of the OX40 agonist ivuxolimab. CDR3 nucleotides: TGTGCCAGCAGTCGGACCGGGGAAAAACTGTTTTTT. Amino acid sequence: CASSRTGEKLFF. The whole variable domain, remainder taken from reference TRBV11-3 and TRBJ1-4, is EAGVVQSPRYKIIEKKQPVAFWCNPISGHNTLYWYLQNLGQGPELLIRYENEEAVDDSQLPKDRFSAERLKGVDSTLKIQPAELGDSAVYLCASSRTGEKLFFGSGTQLSVL.